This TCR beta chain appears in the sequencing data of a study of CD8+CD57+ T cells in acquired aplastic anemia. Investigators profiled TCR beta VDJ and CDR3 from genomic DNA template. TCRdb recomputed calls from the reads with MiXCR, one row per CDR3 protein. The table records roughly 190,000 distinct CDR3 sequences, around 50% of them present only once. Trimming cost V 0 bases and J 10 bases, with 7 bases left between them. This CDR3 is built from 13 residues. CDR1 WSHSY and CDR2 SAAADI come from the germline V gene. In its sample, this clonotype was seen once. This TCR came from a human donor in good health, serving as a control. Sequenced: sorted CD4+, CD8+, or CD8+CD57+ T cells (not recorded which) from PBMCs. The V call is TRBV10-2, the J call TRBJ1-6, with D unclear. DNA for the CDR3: TGCGCCAGCAGTGAGTCGGTCGAATCACCCCTCCACTTT. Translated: CASSESVESPLHF.